This record concerns one TCR beta chain sequence. Germline trimming cut 5 bases from V and 5 bases from J; bases unmatched to any gene: 12. Germline V CDR1 and CDR2: SGHVS, FQNEAQ. CDR3 length: 16 amino acids. Some clones are missing from TCRdb's copy, which holds only in-frame ones; the method was immunoSEQ multiplex PCR. Among about 220,000 clones listed, around 82% were seen once. This specimen belongs to a study of blood T cell repertoires in COVID-19. The material sequenced was peripheral blood. The V call is TRBV7-8, the J call TRBJ2-4, with TRBD1 matching over 7 bases. This receptor was identified in a woman aged 55-69 years with acute or convalescent COVID-19. The CDR3 spells CASSARQGGGQNIQYF. The DNA of the CDR3 is TGTGCCAGCAGCGCCAGACAGGGTGGCGGCCAAAACATTCAGTACTTC. Using reference TRBV7-8 and TRBJ2-4 for the parts outside the CDR3, the full variable domain is GAGVSQSPRYKVAKRGQDVALRCDPISGHVSLFWYQQALGQGPEFLTYFQNEAQLDKSGLPSDRFFAERPEGSVSTLKIQRTQQEDSAVYLCASSARQGGGQNIQYFGAGTRLSVL.